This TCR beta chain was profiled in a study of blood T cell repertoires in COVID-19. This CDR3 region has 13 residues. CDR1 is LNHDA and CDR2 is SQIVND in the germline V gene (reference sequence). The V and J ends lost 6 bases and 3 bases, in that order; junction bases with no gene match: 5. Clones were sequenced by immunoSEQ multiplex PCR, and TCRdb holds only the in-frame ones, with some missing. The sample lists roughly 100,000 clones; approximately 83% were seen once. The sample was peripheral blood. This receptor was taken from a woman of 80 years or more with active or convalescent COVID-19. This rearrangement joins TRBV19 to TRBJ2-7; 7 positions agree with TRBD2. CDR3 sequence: CASRAGQLYEQYF. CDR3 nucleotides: TGTGCCAGTAGAGCGGGGCAACTCTACGAGCAGTACTTC.